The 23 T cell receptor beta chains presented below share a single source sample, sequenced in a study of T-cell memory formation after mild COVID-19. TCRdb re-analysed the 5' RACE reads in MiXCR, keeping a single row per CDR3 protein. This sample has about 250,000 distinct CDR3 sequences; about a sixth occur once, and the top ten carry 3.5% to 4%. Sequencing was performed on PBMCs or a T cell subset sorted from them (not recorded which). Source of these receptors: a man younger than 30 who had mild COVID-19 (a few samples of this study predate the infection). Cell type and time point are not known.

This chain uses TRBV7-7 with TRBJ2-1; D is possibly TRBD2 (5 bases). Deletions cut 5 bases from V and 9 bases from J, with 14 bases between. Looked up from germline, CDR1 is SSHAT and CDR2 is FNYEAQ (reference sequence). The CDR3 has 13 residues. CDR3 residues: CASSLSRGSEQFF. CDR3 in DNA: TGTGCCAGCAGCCTCAGCCGGGGTAGTGAGCAGTTCTTC. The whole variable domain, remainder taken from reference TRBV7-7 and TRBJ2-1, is GAGVSQSPRYKVTKRGQDVTLRCDPISSHATLYWYQQALGQGPEFLTYFNYEAQPDKSGLPSDRFSAERPEGSISTLTIQRTEQRDSAMYRCASSLSRGSEQFFGPGTRLTVL.

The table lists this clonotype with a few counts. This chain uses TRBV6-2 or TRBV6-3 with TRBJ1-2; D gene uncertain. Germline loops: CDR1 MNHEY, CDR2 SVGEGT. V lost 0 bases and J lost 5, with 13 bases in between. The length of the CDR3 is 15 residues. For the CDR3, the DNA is TGTGCCAGCAGTTACTCGCCCCGGGAGACGTATGGCTACACCTTC. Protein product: CASSYSPRETYGYTF.

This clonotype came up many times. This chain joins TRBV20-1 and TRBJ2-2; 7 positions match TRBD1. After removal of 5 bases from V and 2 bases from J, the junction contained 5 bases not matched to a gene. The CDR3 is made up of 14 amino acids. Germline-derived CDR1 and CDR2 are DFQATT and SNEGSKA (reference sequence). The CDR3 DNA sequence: TGCAGTGCTCTAAGACAGGGTAACACCGGGGAGCTGTTTTTT. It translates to CSALRQGNTGELFF.

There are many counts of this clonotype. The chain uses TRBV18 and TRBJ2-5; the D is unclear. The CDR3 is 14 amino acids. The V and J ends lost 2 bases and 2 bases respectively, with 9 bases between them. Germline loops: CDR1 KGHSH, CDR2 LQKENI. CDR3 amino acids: CASSPGNRQETQYF. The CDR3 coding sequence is TGTGCCAGCTCACCAGGGAATAGGCAAGAGACCCAGTACTTC.

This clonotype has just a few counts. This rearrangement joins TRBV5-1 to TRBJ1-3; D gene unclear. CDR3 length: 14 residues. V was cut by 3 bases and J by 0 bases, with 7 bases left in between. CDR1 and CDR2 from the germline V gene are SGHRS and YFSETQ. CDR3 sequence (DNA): TGCGCCAGCAGCTCGGCTTCCTCTGGAAACACCATATATTTT. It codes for CASSSASSGNTIYF.

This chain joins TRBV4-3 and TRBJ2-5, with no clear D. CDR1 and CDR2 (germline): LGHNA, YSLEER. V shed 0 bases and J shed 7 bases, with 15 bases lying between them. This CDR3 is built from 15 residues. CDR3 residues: CASSQERGPPRTQYF. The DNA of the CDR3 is TGCGCCAGCAGCCAAGAAAGAGGTCCTCCTAGGACCCAGTACTTC.

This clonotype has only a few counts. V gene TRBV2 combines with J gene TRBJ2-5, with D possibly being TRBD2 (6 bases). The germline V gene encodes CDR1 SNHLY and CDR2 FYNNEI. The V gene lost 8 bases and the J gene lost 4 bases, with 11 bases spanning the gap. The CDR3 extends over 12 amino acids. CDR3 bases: TGTGCCAGCCACCAGGGAGGAGAGACCCAGTACTTC. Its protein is CASHQGGETQYF.

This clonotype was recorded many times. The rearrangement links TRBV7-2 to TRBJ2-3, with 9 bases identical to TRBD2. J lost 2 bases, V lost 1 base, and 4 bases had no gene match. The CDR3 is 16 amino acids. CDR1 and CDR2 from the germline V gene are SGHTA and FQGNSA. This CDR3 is CASSLVGGGDTDTQYF. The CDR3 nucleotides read TGTGCCAGCAGCTTAGTAGGCGGGGGGGACACAGATACGCAGTATTTT.

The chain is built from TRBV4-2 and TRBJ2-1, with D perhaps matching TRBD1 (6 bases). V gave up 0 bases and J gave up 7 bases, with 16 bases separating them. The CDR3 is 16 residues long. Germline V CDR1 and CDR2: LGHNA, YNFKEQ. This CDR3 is CASSQEAAGVKNEQFF. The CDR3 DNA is TGTGCCAGCAGCCAAGAGGCGGCAGGGGTTAAGAATGAGCAGTTCTTC.

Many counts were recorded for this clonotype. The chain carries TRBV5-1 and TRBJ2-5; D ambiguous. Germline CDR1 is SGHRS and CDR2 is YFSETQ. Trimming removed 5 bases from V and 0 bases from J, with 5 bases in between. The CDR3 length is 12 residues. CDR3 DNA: TGCGCCAGCAGTAGAAACCAAGAGACCCAGTACTTC. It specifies CASSRNQETQYF. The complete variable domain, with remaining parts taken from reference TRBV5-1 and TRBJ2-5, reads KAGVTQTPRYLIKTRGQQVTLSCSPISGHRSVSWYQQTPGQGLQFLFEYFSETQRNKGNFPGRFSGRQFSNSRSEMNVSTLELGDSALYLCASSRNQETQYFGPGTRLLVL.

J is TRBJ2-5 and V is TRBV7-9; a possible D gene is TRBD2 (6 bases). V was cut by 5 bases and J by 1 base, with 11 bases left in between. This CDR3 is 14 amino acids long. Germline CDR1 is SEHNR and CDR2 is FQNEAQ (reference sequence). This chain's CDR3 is CASSLRDFQETQYF. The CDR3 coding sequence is TGTGCCAGCAGCCTCCGGGACTTCCAAGAGACCCAGTACTTC.

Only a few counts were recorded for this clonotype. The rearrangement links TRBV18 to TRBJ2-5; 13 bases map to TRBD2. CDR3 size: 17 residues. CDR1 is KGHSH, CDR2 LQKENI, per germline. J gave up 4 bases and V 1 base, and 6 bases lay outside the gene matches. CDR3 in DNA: TGTGCCAGCTCACCACGGACTAGCGGGGGTACGGGAGAGACCCAGTACTTC. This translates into CASSPRTSGGTGETQYF.

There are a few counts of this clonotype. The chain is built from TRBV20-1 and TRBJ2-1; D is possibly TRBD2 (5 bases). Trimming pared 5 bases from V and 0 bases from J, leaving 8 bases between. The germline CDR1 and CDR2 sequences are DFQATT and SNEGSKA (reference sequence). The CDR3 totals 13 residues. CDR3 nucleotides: TGCAGTGCTTGGACTGGCTCCTACAATGAGCAGTTCTTC. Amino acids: CSAWTGSYNEQFF.

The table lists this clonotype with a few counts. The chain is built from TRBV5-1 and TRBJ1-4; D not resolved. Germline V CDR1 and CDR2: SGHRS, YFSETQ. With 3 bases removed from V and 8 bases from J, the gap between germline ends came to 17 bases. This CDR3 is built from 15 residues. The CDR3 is CASSWTGRENEKLFF. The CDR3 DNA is TGCGCCAGCAGCTGGACGGGTAGGGAGAACGAAAAACTGTTTTTT.

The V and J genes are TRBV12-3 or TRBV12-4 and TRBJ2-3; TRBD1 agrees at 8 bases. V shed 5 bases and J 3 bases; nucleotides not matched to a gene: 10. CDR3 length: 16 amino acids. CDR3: CASSPSTGVGTDTQYF. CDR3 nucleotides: TGTGCCAGCAGTCCCTCGACAGGGGTAGGAACAGATACGCAGTATTTT.

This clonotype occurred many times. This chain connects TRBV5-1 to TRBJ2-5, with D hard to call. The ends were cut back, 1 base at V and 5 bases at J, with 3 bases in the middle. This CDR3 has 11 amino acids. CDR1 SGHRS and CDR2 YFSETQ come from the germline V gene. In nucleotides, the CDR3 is TGCGCCAGCAGCTTGAAGGAGACCCAGTACTTC. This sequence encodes CASSLKETQYF. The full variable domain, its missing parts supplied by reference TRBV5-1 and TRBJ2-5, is KAGVTQTPRYLIKTRGQQVTLSCSPISGHRSVSWYQQTPGQGLQFLFEYFSETQRNKGNFPGRFSGRQFSNSRSEMNVSTLELGDSALYLCASSLKETQYFGPGTRLLVL.

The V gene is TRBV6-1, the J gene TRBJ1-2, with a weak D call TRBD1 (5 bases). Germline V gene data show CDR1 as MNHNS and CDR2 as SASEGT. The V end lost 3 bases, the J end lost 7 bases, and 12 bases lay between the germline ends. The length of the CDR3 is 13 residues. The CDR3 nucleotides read TGTGCCAGCAGTGACCCGGCCGGGGGTGGCTACACCTTC. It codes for CASSDPAGGGYTF.

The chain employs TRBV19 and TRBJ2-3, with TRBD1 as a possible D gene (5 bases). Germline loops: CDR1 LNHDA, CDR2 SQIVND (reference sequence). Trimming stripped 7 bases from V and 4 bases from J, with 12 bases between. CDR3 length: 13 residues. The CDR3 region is CASKDTYADTQYF. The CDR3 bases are TGTGCCAGTAAGGACACTTACGCAGATACGCAGTATTTT. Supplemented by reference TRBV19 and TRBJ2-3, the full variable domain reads DGGITQSPKYLFRKEGQNVTLSCEQNLNHDAMYWYRQDPGQGLRLIYYSQIVNDFQKGDIAEGYSVSREKKESFPLTVTSAQKNPTAFYLCASKDTYADTQYFGPGTRLTVL.

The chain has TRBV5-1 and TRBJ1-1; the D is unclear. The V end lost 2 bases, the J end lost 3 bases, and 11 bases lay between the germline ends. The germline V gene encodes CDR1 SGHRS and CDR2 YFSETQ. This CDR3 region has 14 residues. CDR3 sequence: CASSFTGVDTEAFF. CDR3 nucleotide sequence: TGCGCCAGCAGCTTCACCGGGGTCGACACTGAAGCTTTCTTT.

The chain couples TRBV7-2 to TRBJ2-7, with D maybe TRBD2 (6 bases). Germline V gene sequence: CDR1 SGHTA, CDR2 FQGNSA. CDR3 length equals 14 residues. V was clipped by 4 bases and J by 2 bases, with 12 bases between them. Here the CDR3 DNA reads TGTGCCAGCAGCTCTCCCACGGGGGCCTACGAGCAGTACGTC. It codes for CASSSPTGAYEQYV.

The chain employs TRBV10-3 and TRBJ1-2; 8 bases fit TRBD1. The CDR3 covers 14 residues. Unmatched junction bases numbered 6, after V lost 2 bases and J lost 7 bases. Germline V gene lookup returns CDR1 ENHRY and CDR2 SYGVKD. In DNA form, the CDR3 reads TGTGCCATCAGTGAGAGGGAAACAGGGGGTGGCTACACCTTC. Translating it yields CAISERETGGGYTF.

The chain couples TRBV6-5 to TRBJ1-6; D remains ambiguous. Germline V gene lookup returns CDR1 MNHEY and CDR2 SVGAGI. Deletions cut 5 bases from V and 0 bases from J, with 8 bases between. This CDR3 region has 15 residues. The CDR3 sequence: CASSPRSSYNSPLHF. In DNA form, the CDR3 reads TGTGCCAGCAGTCCAAGGAGCTCCTATAATTCACCCCTCCACTTT.

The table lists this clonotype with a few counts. For the CDR3, the DNA is TGTGCCAGCAGTCCACCGGGACACTGGAACACTGAAGCTTTCTTT. Amino acids: CASSPPGHWNTEAFF. The V call is TRBV7-2, the J call TRBJ1-1; possibly TRBD1 for D (6 bases). The CDR3 has 15 amino acids. Germline CDR1 SGHTA, CDR2 FQGNSA. V was cut by 6 bases and J by 1 base, with 15 bases left in between.